This T cell receptor beta chain was sequenced during a study of blood T cell repertoires in COVID-19 (TCRdb year 2020). Regarding the study in general: Samples covering the acute and convalescent phases of COVID-19 were provided by collaborators in the United States, Italy and Spain. The prospective study material was composed of cDNA or gDNA derived from T cells, B-cell-depleted T cells, or PBMCs. A freely available public database, intended as a resource for researchers studying the immune response to SARS-CoV-2, is where the repertoires were released. Samples came from the ongoing ImmuneRACE study (first 160 participants) plus 1,254 subjects from 6 global collaborators. A de-identified subject ID, COVID-19 status, age in years and sex were almost always included in the sample metadata. Where available, HLA class I and class II types were taken from metadata supplied by the sample provider and were not determined by assay-based typing. Subjects who had been exposed to COVID-19, were actively infected with it, or had recovered from it provided the deeply sampled blood TCRbeta repertoires that made up the dataset.

The immunoSEQ Assay, a bias-controlled multiplex PCR, was used to amplify TCRbeta CDR3 regions from genomic DNA. The original methods were these. Nucleated cell counts per sample were estimated from amplification of reference gene primers within the assay. To quantify the absolute abundance of each unique TCRbeta CDR3 rearrangement, sequence reads were collapsed and filtered. For each sample, productive Simpson clonality was calculated as the square root of Simpson's diversity index over productive rearrangements. Entries here come from immuneACCESS through TCRdb and include only in-frame sequences with V and J called. Some clones fail to appear in such tables; in the studies checked, an unresolved V gene covers under half of the shortfall, and the cause of the remainder is unknown. The V and J calls and clone size come from that table; D and trimming were worked out from the DNA. This sample comprises approximately 260,000 clones, approximately 89% of them detected only once. In total, the top ten clones hold more than 8.5% of the sample.

One collaborating source in Seattle enrolled patients while the patients were actively infected and followed the patients over time throughout the course of disease. Whole blood was collected in K2EDTA tubes by collaborating institutions according to the institutions' own protocols. For TCRbeta analysis, collaborator samples were shipped as frozen whole blood, as isolated PBMCs, or as DNA extracted from either sample type. CDR1 LNHDA and CDR2 SQIVND are derived from the germline V gene (reference sequence). V trim: 6 bases; J trim: 8 bases; unmatched bases: 19. Taken from cysteine to phenylalanine, the CDR3 has 17 residues. The sequence is cut down to CDR3 DNA, 51 bases in frame from base 1. Concerning this clone itself: The antigen it recognizes is unknown. Base qualities are not recorded, but no much larger clone differs from it by a single base.

Study-wide conclusions, independent of this receptor: The amount of clinical and demographic metadata varied by source and participant and was provided uncurated.

The chain employs TRBV19 and TRBJ2-3, and TRBD1 aligns with 8 junction nucleotides. The sequencing sample was made of peripheral blood. This sequence was found in a woman aged 70-85 years with COVID-19, enrolled during active disease. The bases are TGTGCCAGTAGCCTTCTCTATTCGGACAGGGTCTTAAGTACGCAGTATTTT. Translated, it gives CASSLLYSDRVLSTQYF.